This passage covers 18 T cell receptor beta chains from one sample sequenced in a study of OX40 agonist ivuxolimab in advanced cancers. Measured with immunoSEQ multiplex PCR; TCRdb has only the in-frame clones, and not every one. The sample lists roughly 130,000 clones; over 85% were seen once. The sequenced sample was CD4+ or CD8+ T cells sorted from blood, obtained in a trial of the OX40 agonist ivuxolimab. These receptors originate from an adult with an advanced solid tumor such as melanoma, head and neck, liver or kidney cancer.

The genes are TRBV18 and TRBJ2-5; weak D call: TRBD2 (6 bases). Trimming removed 1 base at V and 4 bases at J, with 13 bases between. The CDR3 runs 15 residues. Looked up from germline, CDR1 is KGHSH and CDR2 is LQKENI. The CDR3 sequence is CASSPLGTLVETQYF. In DNA form, the CDR3 reads TGTGCCAGCTCACCACTGGGGACTTTGGTAGAGACCCAGTACTTC.

The genes are TRBV6-5 and TRBJ2-7; D gene uncertain. Germline values: CDR1 MNHEY, CDR2 SVGAGI. The CDR3 is made up of 14 amino acids. V was clipped by 7 bases and J by 4 bases, with 17 bases between them. The CDR3 reads CASTPSAAPYEQYF. The CDR3 nucleotides read TGTGCCAGCACCCCATCTGCGGCTCCGTACGAGCAGTACTTC.

This clone was counted a single time. The junction and the germline gene differ at one end; a read error may be behind it. This chain's CDR3 is CASSLDRRAEAFF. In DNA, the CDR3 is TGTGCCAGCAGTTTAGACAGAAGGGCTGAAGCTTTCTTT. The chain carries TRBV11-3 and TRBJ1-1; possible D gene TRBD1, 5 bases. The CDR3 runs 13 residues. Germline values: CDR1 SGHNT, CDR2 YENEEA.

The chain couples TRBV2 to TRBJ2-5, with D possibly being TRBD1 (5 bases). Looked up from germline, CDR1 is SNHLY and CDR2 is FYNNEI. Deletions cut 6 bases from V and 1 base from J, with 15 bases between. This CDR3 contains 15 residues. The CDR3 nucleotides read TGTGCCAGCAGCCTTACACAGGTGATCCAAGAGACCCAGTACTTC. Protein product: CASSLTQVIQETQYF.

V is TRBV11-2 and J is TRBJ1-1; TRBD1 might be the D (5 bases). The CDR3 totals 14 residues. Germline CDR1 reads SGHAT; CDR2 reads FQNNGV. Trimming removed 3 bases from V and 4 bases from J, with 12 bases in between. The CDR3 region has the DNA TGTGCCAGCAGCTTGGCAGGGTTTATCACTGAAGCTTTCTTT. Translating it yields CASSLAGFITEAFF. The variable domain in full, with the rest retrieved from reference TRBV11-2 and TRBJ1-1, is EAGVAQSPRYKIIEKRQSVAFWCNPISGHATLYWYQQILGQGPKLLIQFQNNGVVDDSQLPKDRFSAERLKGVDSTLKIQPAKLEDSAVYLCASSLAGFITEAFFGQGTRLTVV.

This chain connects TRBV28 to TRBJ1-1; 7 positions agree with TRBD1. The CDR3 extends over 13 amino acids. V shed 5 bases, J shed 5 bases, and the junction held 5 bases outside the gene matches. From germline, CDR1 is MDHEN and CDR2 SYDVKM. Here the CDR3 reads CASSRQGGTEAFF. Written as DNA, the CDR3 is TGTGCCAGCAGTAGACAGGGTGGGACTGAAGCTTTCTTT.

The genes are TRBV5-1 and TRBJ1-1; 7 nucleotides match TRBD1. The CDR3 covers 15 residues. V was clipped by 4 bases and J by 5 bases; unmatched bases: 11. CDR1 and CDR2 (germline): SGHRS, YFSETQ. The CDR3 protein is CASSPQGQSFTEAFF. The CDR3 DNA reads as TGCGCCAGCAGCCCACAGGGACAGTCCTTTACTGAAGCTTTCTTT.

The rearrangement uses TRBV7-9 and TRBJ2-5; D is ambiguous. This CDR3 is 16 amino acids long. Germline CDR1 and CDR2: SEHNR and FQNEAQ (reference sequence). V was cut by 4 bases and J by 1 base, with 16 bases left in between. Here the CDR3 reads CASSYFSALLQETQYF. As DNA, the CDR3 is TGTGCCAGCAGCTACTTCTCGGCCCTACTCCAAGAGACCCAGTACTTC.

The chain has TRBV4-1 and TRBJ2-5, with D possibly being TRBD1 (5 bases). The length of the CDR3 is 14 residues. The germline V gene has CDR1 MGHRA and CDR2 YSYEKL. V was shortened by 1 base and J by 2 bases, with 8 bases between the two germline ends. The CDR3 region has the DNA TGCGCCAGCAGCCAAGCTCAGGGACAAGAGACCCAGTACTTC. It translates to CASSQAQGQETQYF.

The chain has TRBV7-8 and TRBJ1-2; TRBD1 matches 8 bases. Germline CDR1 is SGHVS and CDR2 is FQNEAQ. The CDR3 totals 13 residues. V dropped 7 bases and J dropped 6; count of bases not matched to a gene: 7. The CDR3 reads CASTLDRVNGYTF. The CDR3 DNA is TGTGCCAGCACTTTGGACAGGGTAAATGGCTACACCTTC.

This sequence joins TRBV19 and TRBJ1-5; a weak D match, TRBD1 (6 bases). The length of the CDR3 is 12 residues. Germline V gives CDR1 LNHDA, CDR2 SQIVND (reference sequence). Trimming left V 3 bases short and J 16 bases short, with 16 bases between. The CDR3 spells CASSIFKGDPHF. DNA for the CDR3: TGTGCCAGTAGTATCTTCAAGGGGGACCCCCATTTT.

The V gene is TRBV18, the J gene TRBJ1-2; 8 bases match TRBD1. CDR3 length: 15 residues. J gave up 6 bases and V 1 base, and 7 bases lay outside the gene matches. Germline CDR1 KGHSH, CDR2 LQKENI. The CDR3 DNA is TGTGCCAGCTCACCACGGGCCACGACAGGGGATGGCTACACCTTC. It translates to CASSPRATTGDGYTF.

This chain links TRBV5-1 with TRBJ2-2; D is unclear. V was clipped by 2 bases and J by 2 bases, with 7 bases between them. The CDR3 is 14 amino acids. Germline-derived CDR1 and CDR2 are SGHRS and YFSETQ. This CDR3 is CASSLEGNTGELFF. The CDR3 DNA reads as TGCGCCAGCAGCTTAGAAGGAAACACCGGGGAGCTGTTTTTT.

The chain carries TRBV4-3 and TRBJ2-1, with TRBD1 as a possible D gene (6 bases). The germline gives CDR1 LGHNA, CDR2 YSLEER. CDR3 length: 15 residues. V was clipped by 0 bases and J by 7 bases, with 13 bases between them. CDR3: CASSQDSRGWNEQFF. The CDR3 coding sequence is TGCGCCAGCAGCCAAGATAGCAGGGGTTGGAATGAGCAGTTCTTC.

The chain carries TRBV18 and TRBJ1-1; 8 bases line up with TRBD1. Germline lookup yields CDR1 KGHSH and CDR2 LQKENI. This CDR3 is built from 15 residues. The V gene end was trimmed by 3 bases and the J gene end by 5 bases; junction bases not matched to a gene: 8. The CDR3 DNA sequence: TGTGCCAGCTCACCCTCGACAGGGGTGGGGACTGAAGCTTTCTTT. This gives the protein CASSPSTGVGTEAFF.

V and J are TRBV30 and TRBJ1-1; no definite D call. The V gene lost 5 bases and the J gene lost 1 base, with 11 bases spanning the gap. Looked up from germline, CDR1 is GTSNPN and CDR2 is SVGIG (reference sequence). The CDR3 runs 13 residues. DNA for the CDR3: TGTGCCTGGGATTCGGATAGGAACACTGAAGCTTTCTTT. Amino acid sequence: CAWDSDRNTEAFF.

This clone has a single count. CDR3 amino acids: CASSLEGGVQETQYF. The CDR3 region has the DNA TGTGCCAGCAGCTTAGAGGGGGGTGTCCAAGAGACCCAGTACTTC. This chain joins TRBV7-9 and TRBJ2-5, with D perhaps assigned TRBD1 or TRBD2 (6 bases each). The CDR3 consists of 15 residues. Germline loops: CDR1 SEHNR, CDR2 FQNEAQ (reference sequence). V was cut by 1 base and J by 1 base, with 10 bases left in between. Drawing the rest from reference TRBV7-9 and TRBJ2-5, the complete variable domain is DTGVSQNPRHKITKRGQNVTFRCDPISEHNRLYWYRQTLGQGPEFLTYFQNEAQLEKSRLLSDRFSAERPKGSFSTLEIQRTEQGDSAMYLCASSLEGGVQETQYFGPGTRLLVL.

This clone was seen a handful of times. The chain couples TRBV28 to TRBJ1-2, with no clear D. Germline values: CDR1 MDHEN, CDR2 SYDVKM. The CDR3 has 12 amino acids. Trimming took off 2 bases at V and 7 bases at J, with 8 bases between the two ends. The CDR3 DNA reads as TGTGCCAGCAGTTTAAGACCTCGTGGCTACACCTTC. As protein: CASSLRPRGYTF.